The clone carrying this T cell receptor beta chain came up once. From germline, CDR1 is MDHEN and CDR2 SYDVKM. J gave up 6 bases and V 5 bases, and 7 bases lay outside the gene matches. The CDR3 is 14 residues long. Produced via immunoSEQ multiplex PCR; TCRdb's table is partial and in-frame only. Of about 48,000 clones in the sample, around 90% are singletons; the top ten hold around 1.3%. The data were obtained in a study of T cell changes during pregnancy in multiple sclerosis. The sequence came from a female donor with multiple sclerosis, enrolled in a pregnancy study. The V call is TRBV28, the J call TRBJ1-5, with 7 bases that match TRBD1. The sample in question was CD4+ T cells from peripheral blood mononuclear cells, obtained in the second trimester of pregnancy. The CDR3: CASSLTGDGQPQHF. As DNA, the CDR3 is TGTGCCAGCAGTCTCACAGGGGATGGTCAGCCCCAGCATTTT.